The 5 T cell receptor beta chains below were found in one sample sequenced in a study of blood T cell repertoires in COVID-19. Assay used: immunoSEQ multiplex PCR; TCRdb lists only in-frame clones, some missing. The data show roughly 150,000 clones, 90% seen once. Sequencing input: peripheral blood. The source is a woman aged 80 or over with acute or convalescent COVID-19.

The rearrangement uses TRBV3-1 (or the pseudogene TRBV3-2) and TRBJ1-2; perhaps TRBD1 as D (6 bases). Germline values: CDR1 LGHDT, CDR2 YNNKEL (reference sequence). Between the trimmed V and J ends, which lost 1 base and 7 bases, there was a span of 13 bases. The CDR3 is 14 residues long. The CDR3 spells CASSQVQGTAGYTF. The CDR3 bases are TGTGCCAGCAGCCAAGTCCAGGGGACGGCTGGCTACACCTTC.

Notes on this clone: The sample carries other DNA sequences with the same CDR3. The chain uses TRBV11-2 and TRBJ1-2; 7 bases agree with TRBD1. This CDR3 is 14 amino acids long. Germline lookup yields CDR1 SGHAT and CDR2 FQNNGV. With 6 bases clipped from V and 2 bases from J, the junction kept 6 bases outside the gene matches. CDR3 residues: CASSPTTGNYGYTF. The CDR3, as DNA: TGTGCCAGCAGTCCAACGACAGGGAACTATGGCTACACCTTC.

The J gene is TRBJ1-1, the V gene TRBV19; no clear D gene. Germline CDR1 reads LNHDA; CDR2 reads SQIVND (reference sequence). This CDR3 comprises 14 residues. V was clipped by 6 bases and J by 0 bases, with 11 bases between them. CDR3 loop: CASSSRGMNTEAFF. The DNA for the CDR3 is TGTGCCAGTAGCTCGAGAGGGATGAACACTGAAGCTTTCTTT.

The V call is TRBV4-3, the J call TRBJ1-2; 7 positions agree with TRBD1. The CDR3 has 14 residues. CDR1 and CDR2 (germline): LGHNA, YSLEER. The trim removed 2 bases at V and 3 bases at J, leaving 3 bases unmatched. CDR3 amino acids: CASSQPDRDYGYTF. DNA for the CDR3: TGCGCCAGCAGCCAACCCGACAGGGACTATGGCTACACCTTC.

The CDR3 is CASSEFSGGWNEQFF. The CDR3 DNA reads TGTGCCAGCAGTGAATTTAGCGGGGGTTGGAATGAGCAGTTCTTC. This chain joins TRBV6-1 and TRBJ2-1; 9 bases align to TRBD2. Looked up from germline, CDR1 is MNHNS and CDR2 is SASEGT. With 2 bases clipped from V and 7 bases from J, the junction kept 6 bases outside the gene matches. CDR3 size: 15 residues.